These 23 T cell receptor beta chains came from one sample sequenced in a study of post-analysis software for immune sequencing data. Overall study findings and caveats: Four to six TRBV segments were more frequent in patients than controls; TRBV5-6, TRBV5-1 and TRBV20-1 belonged to this group.

The antigens these receptors bind are not known. TCR beta cDNA libraries included unique molecular identifiers. From the PCR reads, TCRdb called clonotypes with MiXCR, one entry per CDR3 protein. The sample lists about 460,000 distinct CDR3 sequences, around 40% seen once, with 12% in the top ten. Source material: blood. The receptors were gathered from a girl between 5 and 17 years old with multiple sclerosis.

This rearrangement joins TRBV28 to TRBJ2-1; 7 bases are a match to TRBD2. V dropped 8 bases and J dropped 5; count of bases not matched to a gene: 9. This CDR3 has 14 amino acids. In germline, CDR1 is MDHEN, CDR2 SYDVKM. The CDR3 bases are TGTGCCAGCTACTTGGGAGGGCACAACAATGAGCAGTTCTTC. Protein product: CASYLGGHNNEQFF.

Concerning this clonotype: A read error may produce the germline difference seen at one junction end. V usage is TRBV5-1 and J usage is TRBJ2-1, with TRBD2 matching 8 bases. Germline values: CDR1 SGHRS, CDR2 YFSETQ. The CDR3 runs 16 residues. CDR3 sequence (DNA): TGTGCCAGCAGCTTAAGGGCCAGCGGGAGCTACAATGAGCAGTTCTTC. As protein: CASSLRASGSYNEQFF.

This rearrangement joins TRBV7-3 to TRBJ2-5; maybe TRBD2 (6 bases). V lost 6 bases, J lost 6 bases, and 23 bases lay in between. CDR3 length: 16 residues. CDR1 is SGHTA, CDR2 FQGTGA, per germline. CDR3 in DNA: TGTGCCAGCAGGGGATCAGGGACTCACGGTACAAAGACCCAGTACTTC. Translating it yields CASRGSGTHGTKTQYF.

This clonotype occurred a few times. This chain connects TRBV4-1 to TRBJ2-7; D not certain. V was clipped by 0 bases and J by 3 bases, with 3 bases between them. The CDR3 extends over 12 amino acids. Germline values: CDR1 MGHRA, CDR2 YSYEKL. The DNA of the CDR3 is TGCGCCAGCAGCCAAGAGGGCTACGAGCAGTACTTC. Encoded protein: CASSQEGYEQYF.

This clonotype was picked up a small number of times. This chain connects TRBV7-2 to TRBJ2-7, with D possibly matching TRBD2 (5 bases). The better agreement between TRBJ2-5 and the DNA end casts doubt on the J call. This CDR3 region has 14 residues. Per germline, CDR1 SGHTA and CDR2 FQGNSA. For the CDR3, the DNA is TGTGCCAGCAGCTTCAACACCGGGGAAGAGACCCAGTACTTC. Translation: CASSFNTGEETQYF.

V usage is TRBV7-2 and J usage is TRBJ2-7, with TRBD2 as a possible D gene (5 bases). CDR1 and CDR2 (germline): SGHTA, FQGNSA. Trimming removed 4 bases from V and 3 bases from J, with 22 bases in between. The CDR3 runs to 17 residues. CDR3 DNA sequence: TGTGCCAGCAGCTCCGAGGGCCGGGTCTCCTTCTTCTACGAGCAGTACTTC. It yields the protein CASSSEGRVSFFYEQYF.

The V and J genes are TRBV5-1 and TRBJ2-1, with 7 bases that match TRBD1. The CDR3 is 16 amino acids. CDR1 is SGHRS and CDR2 is YFSETQ in the germline V gene. The V gene end was trimmed by 4 bases and the J gene end by 0 bases; junction bases not matched to a gene: 7. The CDR3: CASSERDSSSYNEQFF. CDR3 in DNA: TGCGCCAGCAGCGAAAGGGACAGCAGCTCCTACAATGAGCAGTTCTTC.

This clonotype has more than one count but fewer than ten. This rearrangement joins TRBV7-3 to TRBJ2-1; 8 bases map to TRBD2. The CDR3 spans 16 residues. The germline gives CDR1 SGHTA, CDR2 FQGTGA. J lost 0 bases, V lost 4 bases, and 5 bases had no gene match. CDR3 DNA: TGTGCCAGCAGCTCATTCGGGACTAGCTCCTACAATGAGCAGTTCTTC. This encodes CASSSFGTSSYNEQFF. The whole variable domain, remainder taken from reference TRBV7-3 and TRBJ2-1, is GAGVSQTPSNKVTEKGKYVELRCDPISGHTALYWYRQSLGQGPEFLIYFQGTGAADDSGLPNDRFFAVRPEGSVSTLKIQRTERGDSAVYLCASSSFGTSSYNEQFFGPGTRLTVL.

The chain's CDR3 is CASSYQSGEPETQYF. CDR3 DNA sequence: TGTGCCAGCAGTTACCAAAGCGGGGAACCAGAGACCCAGTACTTC. The rearrangement joins TRBV6-5 to TRBJ2-5; 7 bases are a match to TRBD2. The CDR3 runs to 15 residues. V dropped 2 bases and J dropped 4; count of bases not matched to a gene: 7. Germline CDR1 MNHEY, CDR2 SVGAGI.

J is TRBJ1-5 and V is TRBV20-1; D might be TRBD1 (6 bases). V lost 0 bases and J 5 bases, leaving 11 bases between the germline ends. CDR1 is DFQATT, CDR2 SNEGSKA, per germline (reference sequence). The CDR3 loop spans 14 amino acids. CDR3 sequence (DNA): TGCAGTGCTAGAGATCGCACAGGGTATCAGCCCCAGCATTTT. It translates to CSARDRTGYQPQHF.

The chain has TRBV20-1 and TRBJ1-5; 8 nucleotides align to TRBD1. This CDR3 is 15 amino acids long. In germline, CDR1 is DFQATT, CDR2 SNEGSKA (reference sequence). With V trimmed by 3 bases and J by 6 bases, 10 bases remained unmatched. The CDR3 loop reads CSASPSTGVSQPQHF. The CDR3, as DNA: TGCAGTGCTAGCCCCTCGACAGGGGTAAGTCAGCCCCAGCATTTT.

The rearrangement joins TRBV2 to TRBJ1-2; 9 bases agree with TRBD1. J lost 4 bases, V lost 6 bases, and 9 bases had no gene match. This CDR3 is built from 15 residues. Per germline, CDR1 SNHLY and CDR2 FYNNEI. The CDR3 loop reads CASRSPGTGPYGYTF. The CDR3 DNA sequence: TGTGCCAGCAGAAGTCCCGGGACAGGGCCCTATGGCTACACCTTC.

CDR3 amino acids: CASSTTEGKNIQYF. CDR3 coding DNA: TGTGCCAGCAGTACAACAGAGGGCAAAAACATTCAGTACTTC. The chain is built from TRBV6-6 and TRBJ2-4; D possibly corresponds to TRBD2 (5 bases). Germline loops: CDR1 MNHNY, CDR2 SVGAGI (reference sequence). This CDR3 is 14 amino acids long. V was cut by 5 bases and J by 3 bases, with 11 bases left in between.

V gene TRBV28 combines with J gene TRBJ1-5; TRBD1 might be the D (6 bases). Germline V gene lookup returns CDR1 MDHEN and CDR2 SYDVKM. There are 15 residues in the CDR3. The V and J ends lost 4 bases and 6 bases respectively, with 16 bases between them. The CDR3 is CASSSQGSSTQPQHF. The DNA of the CDR3 is TGTGCCAGCAGTTCACAGGGAAGCTCAACTCAGCCCCAGCATTTT.

The chain combines TRBV4-1 with TRBJ1-5; 10 bases are a match to TRBD1. CDR1 and CDR2 from the germline V gene are MGHRA and YSYEKL. V lost 4 bases, J lost 4 bases, and 7 bases stayed unmatched. This CDR3 is 16 amino acids long. The CDR3 bases are TGCGCCAGCAGCCGAGGACAGGGGGTCGGTAATCAGCCCCAGCATTTT. It encodes CASSRGQGVGNQPQHF.

This chain uses TRBV20-1 with TRBJ2-1; a weak D match, TRBD2 (6 bases). CDR1 and CDR2 (germline): DFQATT, SNEGSKA (reference sequence). With 3 bases removed from V and 0 bases from J, the gap between germline ends came to 15 bases. The CDR3 consists of 16 residues. The DNA of the CDR3 is TGCAGTGCTAGGGAGGGACCCCAGAGCTCCTACAATGAGCAGTTCTTC. It translates to CSAREGPQSSYNEQFF.

This clonotype occurred many times. J is TRBJ2-1 and V is TRBV4-2; D is possibly TRBD2 (6 bases). V was shortened by 2 bases and J by 6 bases, with 8 bases between the two germline ends. The CDR3 extends over 13 amino acids. Germline V gene lookup returns CDR1 LGHNA and CDR2 YNFKEQ. Written as DNA, the CDR3 is TGTGCCAGCAGCCAAATAGCGGCCAATGAGCAGTTCTTC. Its protein is CASSQIAANEQFF.

The J gene is TRBJ2-1, the V gene TRBV5-5, with D unclear. CDR1 is SGHKS, CDR2 YYEKEE, per germline (reference sequence). V dropped 5 bases and J dropped 5 bases, with 14 bases sitting between them. The CDR3 is made up of 14 amino acids. The CDR3 reads CASRDTNVNNEQFF. The CDR3 nucleotides read TGTGCCAGCAGAGACACAAATGTTAACAATGAGCAGTTCTTC.

The chain recombines TRBV25-1 with TRBJ2-1; D is unclear. Germline lookup yields CDR1 MGHDK and CDR2 SYGVNS. This CDR3 is 14 amino acids long. Trimming took off 1 base at V and 5 bases at J, with 9 bases between the two ends. The CDR3 region is CASSESNVHNEQFF. CDR3 bases: TGTGCCAGCAGTGAATCGAACGTGCACAATGAGCAGTTCTTC.

The chain recombines TRBV5-1 with TRBJ2-1, with 12 positions matching TRBD1. From germline, CDR1 is SGHRS and CDR2 YFSETQ. CDR3 length: 15 residues. Trimming at V came to 1 base and at J to 9 bases, leaving 5 bases not matched to a gene. The CDR3 region is CASSLQGQGAGEQFF. The CDR3 bases are TGCGCCAGCAGCTTGCAGGGACAGGGGGCGGGTGAGCAGTTCTTC.

CDR3 protein: CASSIVRSGGYEQYF. The CDR3 DNA sequence: TGTGCCAGCAGCATAGTACGGTCAGGGGGCTACGAGCAGTACTTC. V gene TRBV7-9 combines with J gene TRBJ2-4, with TRBD1 identical over 7 bases. The end of the DNA aligns better with TRBJ2-7, so the J call may be wrong. Germline loops: CDR1 SEHNR, CDR2 FQNEAQ (reference sequence). CDR3 length: 15 residues.

This clonotype has only a few counts. This sequence joins TRBV9 and TRBJ2-1, with D hard to call. V lost 0 bases to trimming and J lost 5 bases, with 9 bases between them. The CDR3 runs 14 residues. Germline V lookup: CDR1 SGDLS, CDR2 YYNGEE. CDR3 nucleotide sequence: TGTGCCAGCAGCGTAGATATTTGGAACAATGAGCAGTTCTTC. It specifies CASSVDIWNNEQFF.

V is TRBV20-1 and J is TRBJ2-3; 9 positions agree with TRBD2. In germline, CDR1 is DFQATT, CDR2 SNEGSKA (reference sequence). The trim removed 0 bases at V and 6 bases at J, leaving 7 bases unmatched. The CDR3 extends over 15 amino acids. CDR3 region: CSARDASGIRDTQYF. In nucleotides, the CDR3 is TGCAGTGCTAGAGATGCTAGCGGGATCAGGGATACGCAGTATTTT.